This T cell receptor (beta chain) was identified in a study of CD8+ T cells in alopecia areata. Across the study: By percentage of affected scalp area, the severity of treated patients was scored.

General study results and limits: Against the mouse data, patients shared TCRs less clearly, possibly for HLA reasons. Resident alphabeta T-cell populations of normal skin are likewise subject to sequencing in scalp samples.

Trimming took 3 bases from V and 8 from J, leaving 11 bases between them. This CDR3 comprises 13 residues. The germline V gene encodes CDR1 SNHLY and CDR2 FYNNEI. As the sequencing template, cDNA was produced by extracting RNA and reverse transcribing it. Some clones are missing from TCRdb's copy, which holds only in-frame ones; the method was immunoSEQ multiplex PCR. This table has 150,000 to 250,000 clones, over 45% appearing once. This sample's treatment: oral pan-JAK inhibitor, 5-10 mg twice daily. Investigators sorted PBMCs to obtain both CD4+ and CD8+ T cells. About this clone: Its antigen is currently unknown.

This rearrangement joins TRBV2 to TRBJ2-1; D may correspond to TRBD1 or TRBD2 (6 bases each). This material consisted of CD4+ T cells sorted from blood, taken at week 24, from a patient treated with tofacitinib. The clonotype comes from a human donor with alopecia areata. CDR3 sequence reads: CASSDRGRDEQFF. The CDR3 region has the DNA TGTGCCAGCAGTGATCGGGGGCGCGATGAGCAGTTCTTC.